The 8 T cell receptor beta chains below come from one sample, sequenced in a study of shared clonotypes between healthy human individuals. Profiling relied on immunoSEQ multiplex PCR, and the TCRdb table lists in-frame clones only, not all of them. This sample carries around 990,000 clones, approximately 77% of them seen once, and the ten largest clones take about 0.89%. Sample: memory CD4+ T cells from PBMCs. Documented subset: CD45RA-negative fraction. The receptors were sampled from a man younger than 35 in good health. Some clones in this sample may be carry-over from other donors' samples.

This clone showed up just a few times. The junction differs from germline at one of its ends, possibly a read error. The rearrangement joins TRBV5-8 to TRBJ1-4; D gene unclear. CDR3 length: 14 residues. Germline CDR1 is SGHTS and CDR2 is YDEGEE. The CDR3 reads CATSLGTTNEKLFF. In DNA, the CDR3 is TGTGCCACCAGCCTCGGGACAACTAATGAAAAACTGTTTTTT.

This rearrangement joins TRBV30 to TRBJ2-7; 8 nucleotides line up with TRBD1. CDR1 GTSNPN and CDR2 SVGIG come from the germline V gene (reference sequence). The CDR3 loop spans 13 amino acids. Trimming at V came to 4 bases and at J to 3 bases, leaving 5 bases not matched to a gene. The CDR3 here is CAWTGQGIYEQYF. The CDR3 DNA is TGTGCCTGGACCGGACAGGGTATCTACGAGCAGTACTTC.

This chain links TRBV9 with TRBJ2-1, with TRBD2 matching over 13 bases. The germline gives CDR1 SGDLS, CDR2 YYNGEE. Trimming at V came to 4 bases and at J to 5 bases, leaving 9 bases not matched to a gene. This CDR3 is 17 amino acids long. The CDR3 protein is CASSLGLAGVGNNEQFF. DNA for the CDR3: TGTGCCAGCAGCCTCGGACTAGCGGGAGTGGGTAACAATGAGCAGTTCTTC.

The V call is TRBV4-2, the J call TRBJ2-4; 8 bases are a match to TRBD2. V lost 0 bases and J lost 5; bases outside the gene matches: 0. CDR1 and CDR2 (germline): LGHNA, YNFKEQ. The CDR3 consists of 14 residues. CDR3 protein: CASSQELAENIQYF. For the CDR3, the DNA is TGTGCCAGCAGCCAAGAACTAGCGGAAAACATTCAGTACTTC.

About this clone itself: The same CDR3 can be traced to other DNA sequences in this sample. This chain uses TRBV5-1 with TRBJ2-7; 9 positions match TRBD1. The CDR3 totals 14 residues. V lost 0 bases, J lost 5 bases, and 3 bases stayed unmatched. Germline CDR1 and CDR2: SGHRS and YFSETQ. In DNA, the CDR3 is TGCGCCAGCAGCTTGGGGACAGGGGAAAACGAGCAGTACTTC. Encoded protein: CASSLGTGENEQYF.

In its sample, this clone was seen once. The chain carries TRBV6-6 and TRBJ2-1; 9 positions agree with TRBD2. Germline V gene sequence: CDR1 MNHNY, CDR2 SVGAGI (reference sequence). Trimming cost V 8 bases and J 14 bases; bases outside gene matches: 10. This CDR3 spans 12 amino acids. The CDR3 here is CASGDSGSSEFF. As DNA, the CDR3 is TGTGCCAGCGGTGATAGCGGGAGCTCGGAGTTCTTC.

This clone has just a few counts. Other DNA sequences from this sample encode an identical CDR3 as well. This sequence joins TRBV10-1 and TRBJ1-2; 11 bases agree with TRBD1. The CDR3 loop spans 13 amino acids. The germline CDR1 and CDR2 sequences are WNHNN and SYGVQD (reference sequence). The junction had 3 bases not matched to a gene; V was cut back by 6 bases and J by 6 bases. The CDR3 coding sequence is TGCGCCAGCAGCCCGGACAGGGGGCATGGCTACACCTTC. This translates into CASSPDRGHGYTF.

The chain combines TRBV5-1 with TRBJ1-2, with D perhaps matching TRBD1 (5 bases). CDR1 and CDR2 (germline): SGHRS, YFSETQ. Trimming pared 3 bases from V and 0 bases from J, leaving 15 bases between. This CDR3 comprises 16 residues. The CDR3 DNA sequence: TGCGCCAGCAGCTCTCACCCAGACAGTGCTAACTATGGCTACACCTTC. Residues: CASSSHPDSANYGYTF.